The rows below give T cell receptor beta chains drawn from one sample of a study of blood T cell repertoires in COVID-19. The method was immunoSEQ multiplex PCR; TCRdb's version includes in-frame clones alone and lacks a portion of them. The sample includes approximately 210,000 clones, 82% of them seen just once. Sequencing was performed on peripheral blood. The receptors shown here come from an elderly woman with acute or convalescent COVID-19. CDR3s include the opening cysteine and the closing phenylalanine or tryptophan. D genes are given only for firm matches. Only part of the rows carry a size: once, few, many, or a class if the clone is expanded.

TRBV7-2	.	TRBD2	TRBJ2-4	18	CASSLSVGVAGGFNIQYF	TGTGCCAGCAGCTTATCCGTCGGTGTAGCGGGGGGGTTTAACATTCAGTACTTC
TRBV9	.	TRBD1	TRBJ1-2	15	CASSVEQGALGGYTF	TGTGCCAGCAGCGTAGAACAGGGGGCGTTGGGTGGCTACACCTTC
TRBV19	.	.	TRBJ1-4	14	CASSMTTALEKLFF	TGTGCCAGTAGTATGACGACAGCCTTGGAAAAACTGTTTTTT
TRBV19	.	.	TRBJ1-3	14	CASAREGARNTIYF	TGTGCCAGTGCTCGCGAGGGCGCCAGAAACACCATATATTTT
TRBV10-3	.	.	TRBJ2-7	12	CAISMQGNEQYF	TGTGCCATCAGTATGCAGGGTAACGAGCAGTACTTC
TRBV28	.	TRBD1	TRBJ1-2	16	CASSSPGTAANYGYTF	TGTGCCAGCTCTTCTCCCGGGACAGCAGCTAACTATGGCTACACCTTC
TRBV19	.	.	TRBJ2-7	16	CASSSPGSLPLDEQYF	TGTGCCAGTAGTTCCCCGGGGAGCTTACCCCTTGACGAGCAGTACTTC
TRBV5-8	.	TRBD1	TRBJ1-6	18	CASSLGEDRSSYNSPLHF	TGTGCCAGCAGCTTGGGGGAGGACAGGAGCTCCTATAATTCACCCCTCCACTTT
TRBV19	once	TRBD1	TRBJ2-6	16	CASSMDRSSGANVLTF	TGTGCCAGTAGTATGGACAGGAGCTCTGGGGCCAACGTCCTGACTTTC
TRBV10-3	.	.	TRBJ1-2	13	CAISELGNYGYTF	TGTGCCATCAGTGAGCTAGGAAACTATGGCTACACCTTC
TRBV6-5	.	.	TRBJ2-5	13	CASKREGRETQYF	TGTGCCAGCAAAAGAGAGGGAAGGGAGACCCAGTACTTC
TRBV12-3/TRBV12-4	few	.	TRBJ1-2	12	CASSLDGDGYTF	TGTGCCAGCAGTTTAGACGGAGATGGCTACACCTTC
TRBV2	.	TRBD2	TRBJ2-1	15	CASSSGGSTYNEQFF	TGTGCCAGCAGTTCCGGGGGGTCAACCTACAATGAGCAGTTCTTC